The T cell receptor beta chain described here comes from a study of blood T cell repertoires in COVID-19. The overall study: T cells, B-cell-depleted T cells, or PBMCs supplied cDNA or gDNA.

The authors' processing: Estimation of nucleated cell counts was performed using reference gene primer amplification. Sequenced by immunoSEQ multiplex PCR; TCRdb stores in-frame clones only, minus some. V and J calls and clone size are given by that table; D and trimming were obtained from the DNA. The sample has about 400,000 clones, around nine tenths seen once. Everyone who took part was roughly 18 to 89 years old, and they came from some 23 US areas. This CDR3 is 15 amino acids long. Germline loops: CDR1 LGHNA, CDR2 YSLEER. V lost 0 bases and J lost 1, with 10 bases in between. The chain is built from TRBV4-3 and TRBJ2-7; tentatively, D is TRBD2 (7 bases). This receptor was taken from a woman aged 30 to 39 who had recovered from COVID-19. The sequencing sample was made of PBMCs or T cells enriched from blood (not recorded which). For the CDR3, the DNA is TGCGCCAGCAGCCAAGATCGGGGGGCATCCTACGAGCAGTACTTC. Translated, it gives CASSQDRGASYEQYF.